This T cell receptor beta chain was identified during a study of human T cells and chemical hapten exposure. On the study more broadly: For the roughly 25-week duration of the study, patients were given weekly doses of diphenylcyclopropenone on the scalp.

This clonotype was counted a few times. TCRdb analysed the RACE reads with MiXCR anew, one entry per CDR3 protein. Of 57,000 or so distinct CDR3 sequences listed, roughly 12% were seen once; the top ten hold under 5%. Trimming shortened V by 0 bases and J by 9 bases, and 10 bases separated the two germline ends. The length of the CDR3 is 13 residues. Germline V gene sequence: CDR1 SGHDT, CDR2 YYEEEE. Time point meaning: pre-sensitization, week 0. Treatment given: therapeutic diphenylcyclopropenone sensitization with weekly scalp DPC. Patients had alopecia, were aged 18 to 70, and were not pregnant. V usage is TRBV5-6 and J usage is TRBJ2-1; either TRBD1 or TRBD2 may fit D (5 bases each). The source material was whole blood, sampled in connection with sensitization to the hapten diphenylcyclopropenone (DPC). This receptor was taken from a woman in her forties with alopecia areata. Some clones in this sample may be carry-over from other donors' samples. CDR3 in amino acids: CASSLGAGSEQFF. DNA of the CDR3: TGTGCCAGCAGCTTGGGCGCAGGGAGTGAGCAGTTCTTC.